This entry lists 15 T cell receptor beta chains sequenced from one sample in a study of blood T cells in healthy people across ages. A sample-barcoded 5' primer and a J-beta primer mix were used in a second PCR of roughly 7 to 12 cycles. Using its own MiXCR run on the 5' RACE reads, TCRdb lists one record per CDR3 protein. Among 600,000 or so distinct CDR3 sequences, approximately 30% were seen once, and the ten largest hold more than 15%. What was sequenced was blood. Receptors originate from a woman older than 75 in good health.

This clonotype was seen repeatedly, ten times or more. The chain has TRBV7-9 and TRBJ1-1; 7 bases are a match to TRBD1. This CDR3 is built from 16 residues. The V gene end was trimmed by 5 bases and the J gene end by 0 bases; junction bases not matched to a gene: 9. Germline V gene sequence: CDR1 SEHNR, CDR2 FQNEAQ (reference sequence). CDR3 in amino acids: CASSPPGQIMNTEAFF. CDR3 nucleotide sequence: TGTGCCAGCAGCCCACCGGGACAGATCATGAACACTGAAGCTTTCTTT.

The genes are TRBV12-3 or TRBV12-4 and TRBJ2-3; TRBD2 aligns across 8 bases. V dropped 4 bases and J dropped 6; count of bases not matched to a gene: 18. The CDR3 consists of 18 residues. The CDR3 DNA is TGTGCCAGCAGTTCCACACTCCAACTAGCGGCGGGGTTTGATACGCAGTATTTT. It yields the protein CASSSTLQLAAGFDTQYF.

This clonotype has a handful of counts. This chain joins TRBV5-1 and TRBJ1-1; no firm D call. This CDR3 contains 13 residues. Trimming removed 5 bases from V and 5 bases from J, with 13 bases in between. Germline lookup yields CDR1 SGHRS and CDR2 YFSETQ. The CDR3 protein is CASRHPGGTEAFF. In DNA, the CDR3 is TGCGCCAGCAGGCATCCAGGAGGGACTGAAGCTTTCTTT.

This clonotype showed up many times. This chain joins TRBV4-2 and TRBJ2-5; 7 bases fit TRBD2. V trimming: 4 bases; J trimming: 5 bases; junction bases outside the gene matches: 13. The CDR3 has 16 residues. Germline V lookup: CDR1 LGHNA, CDR2 YNFKEQ. CDR3: CASSPSSGGGGETQYF. The CDR3, as DNA: TGTGCCAGCAGCCCCTCTTCTGGCGGGGGAGGGGAGACCCAGTACTTC.

This clonotype was counted between two and nine times. The CDR3 spells CASSQTTRNTGELFF. As DNA, the CDR3 is TGTGCCAGCAGTCAAACGACTAGGAACACCGGGGAGCTGTTTTTT. The chain links TRBV27 to TRBJ2-2; tentatively, D is TRBD2 (6 bases). Germline CDR1 reads MNHEY; CDR2 reads SMNVEV (reference sequence). V lost 5 bases and J 1 base, leaving 11 bases between the germline ends. The CDR3 loop spans 15 amino acids.

At least ten counts were recorded for this clonotype. The chain has TRBV7-9 and TRBJ2-3; no reliable D call. Germline CDR1 and CDR2: SEHNR and FQNEAQ (reference sequence). V was shortened by 4 bases and J by 4 bases, with 9 bases between the two germline ends. The CDR3 consists of 13 residues. CDR3 in amino acids: CASSYSPPDTQYF. The CDR3 coding sequence is TGTGCCAGCAGCTATTCTCCTCCAGATACGCAGTATTTT.

This clonotype was recorded a few times. A much larger clone is a single base away; this may be a read error. This rearrangement joins TRBV7-2 to TRBJ1-2; 8 bases are shared with TRBD1. There are 16 residues in the CDR3. Germline CDR1 and CDR2: SGHTA and FQGNSA. CDR3 region: CASSSGTGPSFYGCTF. The CDR3 nucleotides read TGTGCCAGCAGCTCCGGGACAGGTCCTTCCTTCTATGGCTGCACCTTC.

This clonotype was recorded many times. The chain carries TRBV29-1 and TRBJ1-2, with a tentative D call TRBD1 (5 bases). V gave up 6 bases and J gave up 3 bases, with 14 bases separating them. There are 13 residues in the CDR3. Germline loops: CDR1 SQVTM, CDR2 ANQGSEA. CDR3 bases: TGCAGCGTACCCAGGGATTACGACTATGGCTACACCTTC. Translated, it gives CSVPRDYDYGYTF.

This clonotype was seen ten or more times. The V and J genes are TRBV20-1 and TRBJ1-6; D is undetermined. Germline loops: CDR1 DFQATT, CDR2 SNEGSKA (reference sequence). This CDR3 spans 15 amino acids. Trimming shortened V by 3 bases and J by 10 bases, and 19 bases separated the two germline ends. The CDR3 DNA reads as TGCAGTGCTAGTGTCGGCGACCTGGGGAGCTCACCCCTCCACTTT. Its protein product is CSASVGDLGSSPLHF.

This clonotype was detected ten times or more. J is TRBJ2-7 and V is TRBV12-3 or TRBV12-4; D possibly uses TRBD1 or TRBD2 (5 bases each). The CDR3 length is 13 residues. Trimming took 6 bases from V and 4 from J, leaving 13 bases between them. The CDR3, as DNA: TGTGCCAGCAGACCGGGGCTAATTTACGAGCAGTACTTC. This codes for CASRPGLIYEQYF.

This clonotype was counted ten times or more. The rearrangement links TRBV7-2 to TRBJ2-7; D is possibly TRBD2 (5 bases). Germline assignment: CDR1 SGHTA and CDR2 FQGNSA. The germline V and J ends were trimmed by 5 bases and 9 bases, with 14 bases remaining between them. This CDR3 is 12 amino acids long. This CDR3 reads CASSGGGSGQYF. The CDR3 DNA follows: TGTGCCAGCAGCGGAGGCGGCTCAGGGCAGTACTTC. The full variable domain, rest sourced from reference TRBV7-2 and TRBJ2-7, is GAGVSQSPSNKVTEKGKDVELRCDPISGHTALYWYRQSLGQGLEFLIYFQGNSAPDKSGLPSDRFSAERTGGSVSTLTIQRTQQEDSAVYLCASSGGGSGQYFGPGTRLTVT.

This clonotype showed up just a few times. In DNA form, the CDR3 reads TGTGCCAGCAGTTTTGGCGGATTGAGGGGTAACACTGAAGCTTTCTTT. It yields the protein CASSFGGLRGNTEAFF. The chain links TRBV27 to TRBJ1-1; possible D gene TRBD1, 5 bases. This CDR3 is built from 16 residues. V lost 3 bases and J 2 bases, leaving 16 bases between the germline ends. Germline lookup yields CDR1 MNHEY and CDR2 SMNVEV (reference sequence).

This clonotype occurred a few times. The genes are TRBV5-1 and TRBJ2-3; TRBD2 is a possible D gene (6 bases). Between the trimmed V and J ends, which lost 4 bases and 5 bases, there was a span of 14 bases. Germline CDR1 SGHRS, CDR2 YFSETQ. CDR3 length: 14 amino acids. The CDR3 DNA reads TGCGCCAGCAGCACGGGACTGGGCGGAGATACGCAGTATTTT. Encoded protein: CASSTGLGGDTQYF. Supplemented by reference TRBV5-1 and TRBJ2-3, the full variable domain reads KAGVTQTPRYLIKTRGQQVTLSCSPISGHRSVSWYQQTPGQGLQFLFEYFSETQRNKGNFPGRFSGRQFSNSRSEMNVSTLELGDSALYLCASSTGLGGDTQYFGPGTRLTVL.

V gene TRBV12-3 or TRBV12-4 combines with J gene TRBJ2-1; no reliable D call. The V end lost 6 bases, the J end lost 5 bases, and 14 bases lay between the germline ends. This CDR3 spans 14 amino acids. CDR3 coding DNA: TGTGCCAGCAGCCAGAATCGGCTCAACAATGAGCAGTTCTTC. Its protein product is CASSQNRLNNEQFF.

V usage is TRBV10-3 and J usage is TRBJ1-5; D call uncertain. The CDR3 runs 13 residues. Germline CDR1 is ENHRY and CDR2 is SYGVKD. Trimming shortened V by 8 bases and J by 6 bases, and 14 bases separated the two germline ends. The CDR3 sequence: CAISDGERQPQHF. CDR3 in DNA: TGTGCCATCTCAGACGGGGAACGTCAGCCCCAGCATTTT.